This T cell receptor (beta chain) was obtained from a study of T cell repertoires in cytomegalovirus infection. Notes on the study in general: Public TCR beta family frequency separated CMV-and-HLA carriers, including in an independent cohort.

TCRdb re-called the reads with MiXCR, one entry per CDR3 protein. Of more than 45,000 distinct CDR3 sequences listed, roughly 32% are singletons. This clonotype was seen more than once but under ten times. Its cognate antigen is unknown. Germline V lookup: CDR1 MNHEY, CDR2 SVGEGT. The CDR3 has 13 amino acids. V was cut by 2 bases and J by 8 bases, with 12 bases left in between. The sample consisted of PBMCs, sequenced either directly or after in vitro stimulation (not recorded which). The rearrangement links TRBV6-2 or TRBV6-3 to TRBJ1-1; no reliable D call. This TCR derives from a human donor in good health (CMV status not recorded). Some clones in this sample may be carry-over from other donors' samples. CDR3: CASSYTTRKEAFF. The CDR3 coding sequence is TGTGCCAGCAGTTACACGACAAGGAAGGAAGCTTTCTTT.